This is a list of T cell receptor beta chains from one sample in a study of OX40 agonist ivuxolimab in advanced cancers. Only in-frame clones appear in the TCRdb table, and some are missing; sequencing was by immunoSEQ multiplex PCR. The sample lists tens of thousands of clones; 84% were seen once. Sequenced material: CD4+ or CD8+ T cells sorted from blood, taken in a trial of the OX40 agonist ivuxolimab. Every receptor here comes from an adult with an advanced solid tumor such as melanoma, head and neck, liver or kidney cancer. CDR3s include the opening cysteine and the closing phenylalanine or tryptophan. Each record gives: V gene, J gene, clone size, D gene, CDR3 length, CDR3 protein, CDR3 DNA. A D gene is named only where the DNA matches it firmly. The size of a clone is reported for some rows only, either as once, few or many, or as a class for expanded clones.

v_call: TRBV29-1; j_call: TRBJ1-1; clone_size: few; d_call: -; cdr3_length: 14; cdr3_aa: CSEVRGAGYTEAFF; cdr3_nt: TGCAGCGAAGTGCGGGGGGCAGGGTACACTGAAGCTTTCTTT
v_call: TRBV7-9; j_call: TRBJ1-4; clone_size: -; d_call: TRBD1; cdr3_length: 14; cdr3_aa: CASSRQGANEKLFF; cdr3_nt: TGTGCCAGCAGCCGACAGGGGGCTAATGAAAAACTGTTTTTT
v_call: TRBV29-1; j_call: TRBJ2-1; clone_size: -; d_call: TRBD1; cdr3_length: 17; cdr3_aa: CSVEKGTGALLYNEQFF; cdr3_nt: TGCAGCGTTGAAAAGGGGACAGGGGCCCTCCTTTACAATGAGCAGTTCTTC
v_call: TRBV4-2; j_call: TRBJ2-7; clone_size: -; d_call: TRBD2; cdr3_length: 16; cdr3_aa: CASSQDGSGGAEEQYF; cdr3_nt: TGTGCCAGCAGCCAAGATGGGAGCGGGGGGGCGGAAGAGCAGTACTTC
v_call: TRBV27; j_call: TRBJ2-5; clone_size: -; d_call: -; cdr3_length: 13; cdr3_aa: CASSPPYQETQYF; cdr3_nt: TGTGCCAGCAGTCCGCCGTACCAAGAGACCCAGTACTTC
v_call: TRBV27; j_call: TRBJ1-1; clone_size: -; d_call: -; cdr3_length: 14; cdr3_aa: CASSWGTVNTEAFF; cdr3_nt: TGTGCCAGCAGTTGGGGGACGGTGAACACTGAAGCTTTCTTT
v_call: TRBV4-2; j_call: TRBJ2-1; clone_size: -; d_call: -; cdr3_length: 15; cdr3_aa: CASSREWGPDNEQFF; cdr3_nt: TGTGCCAGCAGCCGCGAGTGGGGGCCGGACAATGAGCAGTTCTTC
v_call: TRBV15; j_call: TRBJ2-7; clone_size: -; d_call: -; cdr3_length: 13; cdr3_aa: CATTTELRGEQYF; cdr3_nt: TGTGCCACCACCACAGAGCTTAGAGGGGAGCAGTACTTC
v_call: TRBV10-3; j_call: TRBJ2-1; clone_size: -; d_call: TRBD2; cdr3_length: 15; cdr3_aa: CAISERASGDNEQFF; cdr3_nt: TGTGCCATCAGTGAAAGGGCTAGCGGGGACAATGAGCAGTTCTTC
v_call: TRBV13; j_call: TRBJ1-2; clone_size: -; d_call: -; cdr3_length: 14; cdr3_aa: CASSLGRPSYGYTF; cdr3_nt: TGTGCCAGCAGCTTAGGCCGACCTTCCTATGGCTACACCTTC
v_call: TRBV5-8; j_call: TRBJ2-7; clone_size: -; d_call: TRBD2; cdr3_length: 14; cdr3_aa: CASSLVRTSYEQYF; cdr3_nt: TGTGCCAGCAGCTTGGTTCGGACTAGCTACGAGCAGTACTTC
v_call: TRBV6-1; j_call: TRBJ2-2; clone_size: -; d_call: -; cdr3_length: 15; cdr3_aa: CASSSSGRLGGELFF; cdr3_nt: TGTGCCAGCAGCAGCTCGGGGCGTCTGGGCGGGGAGCTGTTTTTT
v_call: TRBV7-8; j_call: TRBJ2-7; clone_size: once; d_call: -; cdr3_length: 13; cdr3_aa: CASSLAWGYEQYF; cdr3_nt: TGTGCCAGCAGCTTAGCGTGGGGTTACGAGCAGTACTTC
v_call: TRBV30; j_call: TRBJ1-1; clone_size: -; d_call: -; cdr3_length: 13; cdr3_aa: CAWRGVQNTEAFF; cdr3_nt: TGTGCCTGGAGGGGGGTGCAGAACACTGAAGCTTTCTTT
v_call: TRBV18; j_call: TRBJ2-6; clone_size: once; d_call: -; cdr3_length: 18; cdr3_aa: CASSPQSAENYGANVLTF; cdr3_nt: TGTGCCAGCTCACCACAAAGCGCGGAAAACTACGGGGCCAACGTCCTGACTTTC
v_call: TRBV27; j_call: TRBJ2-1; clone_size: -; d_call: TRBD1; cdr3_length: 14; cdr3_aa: CASSLGQGASEQFF; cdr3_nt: TGTGCCAGCAGCCTAGGACAGGGGGCCAGTGAGCAGTTCTTC
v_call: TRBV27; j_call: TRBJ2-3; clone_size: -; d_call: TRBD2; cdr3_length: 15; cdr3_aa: CASTPGTTITDTQYF; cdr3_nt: TGTGCCAGCACGCCCGGGACTACCATCACAGATACGCAGTATTTT
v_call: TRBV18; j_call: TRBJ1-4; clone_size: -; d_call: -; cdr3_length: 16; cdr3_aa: CASSRLDRSTNEKLFF; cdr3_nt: TGTGCCAGCTCACGCCTGGACAGATCAACTAATGAAAAACTGTTTTTT
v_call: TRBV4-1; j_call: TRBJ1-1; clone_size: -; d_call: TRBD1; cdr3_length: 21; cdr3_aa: CASSQSSEDRPYFRTNTEAFF; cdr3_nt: TGCGCCAGCAGCCAATCGTCCGAGGACAGGCCCTACTTTAGAACGAACACTGAAGCTTTCTTT
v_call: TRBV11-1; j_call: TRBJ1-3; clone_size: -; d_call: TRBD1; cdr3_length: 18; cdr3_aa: CATALDRGSGGAGNTIYF; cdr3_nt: TGTGCCACCGCATTGGACAGGGGATCAGGAGGCGCTGGAAACACCATATATTTT
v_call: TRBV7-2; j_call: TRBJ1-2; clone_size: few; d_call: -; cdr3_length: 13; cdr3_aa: CASSRWGNYGYTF; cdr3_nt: TGTGCCAGCAGCAGGTGGGGGAATTATGGCTACACCTTC
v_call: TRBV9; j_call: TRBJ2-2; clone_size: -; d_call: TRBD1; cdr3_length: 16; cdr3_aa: CASSVFGTGSAGELFF; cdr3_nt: TGTGCCAGCAGCGTCTTCGGGACAGGATCCGCCGGGGAGCTGTTTTTT
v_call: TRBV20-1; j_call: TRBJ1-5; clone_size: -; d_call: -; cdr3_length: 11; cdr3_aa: CSARDFQDYHF; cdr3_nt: TGCAGTGCTAGAGATTTCCAGGATTACCATTTT
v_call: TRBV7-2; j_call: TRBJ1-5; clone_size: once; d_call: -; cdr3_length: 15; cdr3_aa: CASSLGRSGNQPQHF; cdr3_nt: TGTGCCAGCAGCTTAGGTCGAAGTGGTAATCAGCCCCAGCATTTT
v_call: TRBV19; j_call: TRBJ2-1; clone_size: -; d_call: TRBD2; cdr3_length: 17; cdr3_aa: CASSMHGALAGVGEQFF; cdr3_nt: TGTGCCAGTAGTATGCATGGGGCACTAGCGGGAGTCGGTGAGCAGTTCTTC
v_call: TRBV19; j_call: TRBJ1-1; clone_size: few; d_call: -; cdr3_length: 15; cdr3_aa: CASSYPPGGRTEAFF; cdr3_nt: TGTGCCAGTAGCTACCCCCCCGGGGGGCGGACTGAAGCTTTCTTT
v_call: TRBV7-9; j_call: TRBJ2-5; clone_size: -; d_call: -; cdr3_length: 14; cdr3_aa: CASSLDIGKETQYF; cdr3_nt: TGTGCCAGCAGCTTAGATATAGGGAAAGAGACCCAGTACTTC
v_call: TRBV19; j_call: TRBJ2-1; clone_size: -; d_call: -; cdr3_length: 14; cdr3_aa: CASSIGNSYNEQFF; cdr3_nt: TGTGCCAGTAGTATCGGGAACTCCTACAATGAGCAGTTCTTC
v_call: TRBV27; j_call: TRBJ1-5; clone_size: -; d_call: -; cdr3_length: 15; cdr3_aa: CASRLKPFSNQPQHF; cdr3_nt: TGTGCCAGCAGACTCAAACCATTTAGCAATCAGCCCCAGCATTTT
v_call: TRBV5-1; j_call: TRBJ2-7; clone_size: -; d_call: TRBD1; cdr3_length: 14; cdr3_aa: CASSSRTGVGEQYF; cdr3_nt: TGCGCCAGCAGCTCACGGACAGGGGTGGGGGAGCAGTACTTC
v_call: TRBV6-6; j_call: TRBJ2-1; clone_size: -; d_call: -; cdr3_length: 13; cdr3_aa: CASSLEIRVEQFF; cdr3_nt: TGTGCCAGCAGTCTCGAAATTAGGGTTGAGCAGTTCTTC
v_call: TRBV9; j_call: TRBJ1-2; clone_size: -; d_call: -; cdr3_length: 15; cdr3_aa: CASSVDMGDNYGYTF; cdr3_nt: TGTGCCAGCAGCGTAGATATGGGGGATAACTATGGCTACACCTTC
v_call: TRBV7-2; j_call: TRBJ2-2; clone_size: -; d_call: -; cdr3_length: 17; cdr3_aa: CASSALPRGEPWGELFF; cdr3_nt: TGTGCCAGCAGCGCATTACCGAGGGGCGAACCTTGGGGGGAGCTGTTTTTT
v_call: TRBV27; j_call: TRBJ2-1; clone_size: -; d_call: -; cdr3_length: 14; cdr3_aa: CASSSLGEWVEQFF; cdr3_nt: TGTGCCAGCAGTTCTCTCGGGGAATGGGTCGAGCAGTTCTTC
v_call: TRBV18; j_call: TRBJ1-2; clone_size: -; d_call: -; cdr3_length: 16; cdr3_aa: CASSQAGQDGGNGYTF; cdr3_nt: TGTGCCAGCTCACAGGCGGGCCAGGACGGGGGAAATGGCTACACCTTC
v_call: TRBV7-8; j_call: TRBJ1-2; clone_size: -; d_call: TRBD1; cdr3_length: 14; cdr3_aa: CASSSKQGAYGYTF; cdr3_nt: TGTGCCAGCAGCTCCAAACAGGGGGCCTATGGCTACACCTTC
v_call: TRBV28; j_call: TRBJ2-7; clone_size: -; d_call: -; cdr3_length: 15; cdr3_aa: CASSFGRGASYEQYF; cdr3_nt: TGTGCCAGCAGTTTCGGGCGGGGTGCATCGTACGAGCAGTACTTC
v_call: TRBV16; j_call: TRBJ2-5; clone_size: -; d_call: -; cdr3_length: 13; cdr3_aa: CASSSNHQETQYF; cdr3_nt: TGTGCCAGCAGCTCCAATCACCAGGAGACCCAGTACTTC
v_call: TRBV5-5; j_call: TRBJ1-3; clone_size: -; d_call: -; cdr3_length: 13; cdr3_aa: CASRPWSGNTIYF; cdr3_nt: TGTGCCAGCAGACCTTGGTCTGGAAACACCATATATTTT
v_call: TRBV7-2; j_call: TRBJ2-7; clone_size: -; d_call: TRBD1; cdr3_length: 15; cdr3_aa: CASSLVGQATYEQYF; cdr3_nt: TGTGCCAGCAGCTTAGTGGGACAGGCAACCTACGAGCAGTACTTC
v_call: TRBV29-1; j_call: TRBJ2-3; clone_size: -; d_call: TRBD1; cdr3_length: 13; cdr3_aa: CSVDTGGTDTQYF; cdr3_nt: TGCAGCGTTGACACAGGGGGCACAGATACGCAGTATTTT
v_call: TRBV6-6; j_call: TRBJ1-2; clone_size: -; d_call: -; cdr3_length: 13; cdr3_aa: CASSPVGNYGYTF; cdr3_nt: TGTGCCAGCAGTCCCGTGGGGAACTATGGCTACACCTTC
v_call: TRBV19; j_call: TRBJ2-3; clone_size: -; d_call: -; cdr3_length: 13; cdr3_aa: CASSPGAADTQYF; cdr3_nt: TGTGCCAGTAGCCCTGGGGCAGCAGATACGCAGTATTTT
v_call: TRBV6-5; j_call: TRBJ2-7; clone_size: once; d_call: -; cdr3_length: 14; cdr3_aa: CASRPIRETYEQYF; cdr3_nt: TGTGCCAGCAGACCCATCAGGGAGACCTACGAGCAGTACTTC
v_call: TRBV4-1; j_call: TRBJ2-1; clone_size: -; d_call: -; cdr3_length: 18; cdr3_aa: CASSQQGAGKHSYNEQFF; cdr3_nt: TGCGCCAGCAGCCAACAAGGGGCGGGAAAACACTCCTACAATGAGCAGTTCTTC
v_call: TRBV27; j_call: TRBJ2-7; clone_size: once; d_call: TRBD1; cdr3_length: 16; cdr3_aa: CASSPLEGASSYEQYF; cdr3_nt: TGTGCCAGCAGTCCCCTAGAGGGGGCCAGCTCCTACGAGCAGTACTTC
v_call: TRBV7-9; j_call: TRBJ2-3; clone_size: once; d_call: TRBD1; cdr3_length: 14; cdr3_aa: CASSPDRAAMVVYF; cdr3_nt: TGTGCCAGCAGTCCAGACAGGGCTGCGATGGTAGTGTATTTT
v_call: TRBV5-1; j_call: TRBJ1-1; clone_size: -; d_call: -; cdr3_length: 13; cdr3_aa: CASSPGVGTEAFF; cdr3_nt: TGCGCCAGCAGCCCCGGGGTCGGCACTGAAGCTTTCTTT
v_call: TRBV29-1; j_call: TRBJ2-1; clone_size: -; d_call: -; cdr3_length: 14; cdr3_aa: CSALLGADYNEQFF; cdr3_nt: TGCAGCGCCCTCCTCGGGGCAGATTACAATGAGCAGTTCTTC
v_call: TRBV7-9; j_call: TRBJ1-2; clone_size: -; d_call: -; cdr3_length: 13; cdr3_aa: CASSPSTENGYTF; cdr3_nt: TGTGCCAGCAGTCCATCCACTGAAAATGGCTACACCTTC
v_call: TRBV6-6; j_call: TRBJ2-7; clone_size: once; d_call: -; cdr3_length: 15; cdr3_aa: CASSRRGTGGYEQYF; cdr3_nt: TGTGCCAGCAGTCGCAGGGGAACCGGGGGCTACGAGCAGTACTTC
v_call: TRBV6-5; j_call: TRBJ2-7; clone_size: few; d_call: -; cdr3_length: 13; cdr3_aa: CASSRGSSYEQYF; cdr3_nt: TGTGCCAGCTCCAGAGGGTCCTCCTACGAGCAGTACTTC
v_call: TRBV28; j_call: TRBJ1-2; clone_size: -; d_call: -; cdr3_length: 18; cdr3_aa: CASSLWGAINFYNYGYTF; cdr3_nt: TGTGCCAGCAGTTTATGGGGAGCCATTAACTTCTATAACTATGGCTACACCTTC
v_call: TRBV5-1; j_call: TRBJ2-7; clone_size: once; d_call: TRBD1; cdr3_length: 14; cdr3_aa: CASSWADRDYEQYF; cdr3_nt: TGCGCCAGCAGCTGGGCGGACAGGGACTACGAGCAGTACTTC
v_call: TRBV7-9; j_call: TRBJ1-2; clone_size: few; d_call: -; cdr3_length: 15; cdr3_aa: CASSQPGTSNYGYTF; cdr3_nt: TGTGCCAGCAGCCAACCCGGGACTTCTAACTATGGCTACACCTTC